This T cell receptor beta chain was sequenced in a study of blood T cell repertoires in COVID-19 (dated by TCRdb to 2018 to 2021). Concerning the study at large: The collaborator samples originated in the United States, Italy and Spain and spanned the acute and convalescent phases of COVID-19. Samples were obtained from the ongoing ImmuneRACE study (first 160 participants) and from about 1,300 subjects provided by 6 global collaborators. The repertoires were released in a freely available public database intended as a resource for research on the immune response to SARS-CoV-2. HLA class I and class II types, where available, came from metadata supplied by the sample provider rather than from assay-based typing. A de-identified subject ID, COVID-19 status, age in years and sex were almost always included in the sample metadata. The material from the prospective study consisted of cDNA or gDNA derived from T cells, B-cell-depleted T cells, or PBMCs. Deeply sampled blood TCRbeta repertoires from subjects exposed to, actively infected with, or recovered from COVID-19 were included in the dataset. Points the paper makes about the study in general: The amount of clinical and demographic metadata varied by source and participant and was provided uncurated.

The immunoSEQ Assay, a bias-controlled multiplex PCR, was used to amplify TCRbeta CDR3 regions from genomic DNA. The published analysis was carried out like this. The number of nucleated cells in each sample was estimated from the amplification of reference gene primers within the assay. Sequence reads were collapsed and filtered to measure the absolute abundance of every unique TCRbeta CDR3 rearrangement. Productive Simpson clonality was computed per sample as the square root of Simpson's diversity index over productive rearrangements. TCRdb re-hosts the immuneACCESS table, in-frame sequences only. Its copies lack some clones; in the studies checked, an unresolved V gene accounts for under half of them, and the cause for the rest is not known. V and J calls and clone size are copied from that table; D and trimming were computed from the DNA. A total of 40,000 to 55,000 clones appear in this sample, around 88% of them only once. Roughly 14% of the sample lies in the top ten.

This clone was counted once. It lacks a known antigen. One base away there is no much larger clone; base qualities are not given. Whole blood was collected in K2EDTA tubes by collaborating institutions according to the institutions' own protocols. For TCRbeta analysis, collaborators shipped samples in one of three forms: frozen whole blood, isolated PBMCs, or DNA extracted from either of those sample types. Based on the germline V gene (reference sequence), the CDR1 and CDR2 sequences are LNHDA and SQIVND. V and J are trimmed by 5 bases and 8 bases, and the gene matches miss 6 bases of the junction. The CDR3, cysteine through phenylalanine, is 13 amino acids long. The sequence is cut down to CDR3 DNA, 39 bases in frame from base 1.

Rearrangement joined TRBV19 to TRBJ1-2; 9 nucleotides in the junction match TRBD1. Sample: peripheral blood. This clonotype was sampled from a human donor in a cohort sampled during active COVID-19. The nucleotides read TGTGCCAGTAGTCCCGGGACAGGGAACGGCTACACCTTC. Translation gives CASSPGTGNGYTF.